Listed below are T cell receptor beta chains from one sample, sequenced in a study of technical replicates of blood from a few donors. Method: immunoSEQ multiplex PCR; TCRdb's copy keeps in-frame clones and lacks some. The sample records 87,000 or so clones, 85% to 95% being singletons. Sequencing was performed on T cells isolated from PBMCs. All receptors derive from a human donor in good health. The CDR3 runs from the conserved cysteine through the conserved F or W. The order of the fields is D gene, clone size, V gene, J gene, CDR3 DNA, CDR3 protein. The D gene is left open where the match is weak. Clone size is not always given. Where it is, it says once, few, many or a class for expanded clones.

.	.	TRBV5-1	TRBJ2-1	TGCGCCAGCAGCTCCGCAGGGGTCAGCTCCTACAATGAGCAGTTCTTC	CASSSAGVSSYNEQFF
.	.	TRBV13	TRBJ2-4	TGTGCCAGCTCCATTTTTTTTACCCCTGGAGGGGACAAAAACATTCAGTACTTC	CASSIFFTPGGDKNIQYF
TRBD2	.	TRBV19	TRBJ2-7	TGTGCCAGTAGTATCATGTCTAGCGGCTACGAGCAGTACTTC	CASSIMSSGYEQYF
.	.	TRBV5-5	TRBJ1-5	TGTGCCAGCAGCTGGACCGGGGATCAGCCCCAGCATTTT	CASSWTGDQPQHF
TRBD2	.	TRBV7-2	TRBJ2-1	TGTGCCAGCACCTCGGGTGGGGGGGCCTACAATGAGCAGTTCTTC	CASTSGGGAYNEQFF
.	.	TRBV19	TRBJ2-7	TGTGCCAGTAGTATATTCGGCGGTAACACCTACGAGCAGTACTTC	CASSIFGGNTYEQYF
.	.	TRBV6-6	TRBJ1-2	TGTGCCAGCAGTTTCGACCCTAGCTATGGCTACACCTTC	CASSFDPSYGYTF
.	.	TRBV7-7	TRBJ2-7	TGTGCCAGCAGCTTCCGACAGGGAGGATCCTACGAGCAGTACTTC	CASSFRQGGSYEQYF
.	.	TRBV2	TRBJ1-4	TGTGCCAGCAGTGCGGTTCCTCAGGGTGAAAAACTGTTTTTT	CASSAVPQGEKLFF
.	few	TRBV29-1	TRBJ1-1	TGCAGCGTACAGACAAATCAGAACACTGAAGCTTTCTTT	CSVQTNQNTEAFF
.	.	TRBV7-2	TRBJ2-3	TGTGCCAGCAGATCGACAGGACTTAGCACAGATACGCAGTATTTT	CASRSTGLSTDTQYF
.	.	TRBV18	TRBJ1-3	TGTGCCAGCTCACCAGGAGCGGAGTTTGGAAACACCATATATTTT	CASSPGAEFGNTIYF
.	.	TRBV27	TRBJ2-2	TGTGCCAGCAGTTTACGGGGCGGGGAGCTGTTTTTT	CASSLRGGELFF
.	.	TRBV19	TRBJ2-3	TGTGCCAGTAACCCGGGACTTCTCACAGATACGCAGTATTTT	CASNPGLLTDTQYF
.	.	TRBV11-3	TRBJ1-1	TGTGCCAGCAGCTTTAATGAAGCTTTCTTT	CASSFNEAFF
TRBD1	.	TRBV6-5	TRBJ2-1	TGTGCCAGCAGGGAGCGGACAGGGGACAATGAGCAGTTCTTC	CASRERTGDNEQFF
.	.	TRBV6-5	TRBJ2-3	TGTGCCAGCAGAACAGGGTTAAGGGGCACAGATACGCAGTATTTT	CASRTGLRGTDTQYF
TRBD1	.	TRBV18	TRBJ1-1	TGTGCCAGCTCACCACTCCGGGACAGCTACACTGAAGCTTTCTTT	CASSPLRDSYTEAFF
.	.	TRBV6-5	TRBJ1-3	TGTGCCAGCAGTCAGACAGGTCGGGGAAACACCATATATTTT	CASSQTGRGNTIYF
.	.	TRBV30	TRBJ1-5	TGTGCCTGTCAGAATTCTAATCAGCCCCAGCATTTT	CACQNSNQPQHF
.	.	TRBV27	TRBJ2-3	TGTGCCAGCAGTTTGAACTACCAGATATTCACAGATACGCAGTATTTT	CASSLNYQIFTDTQYF
TRBD1	.	TRBV7-9	TRBJ2-3	TGTGCCAGCAGCTTATCAGGGGGAAGCACAGATACGCAGTATTTT	CASSLSGGSTDTQYF
TRBD1	.	TRBV28	TRBJ1-2	TGTGCCAGCAGACCCGACAGGGCGCGCTATGGCTACACCTTC	CASRPDRARYGYTF
TRBD2	.	TRBV7-3	TRBJ2-2	TGTGCCAGCAGCTTACCTAGCGGGAGCCCGAACACCGGGGAGCTGTTTTTT	CASSLPSGSPNTGELFF
.	.	TRBV25-1	TRBJ2-1	TGTGCCAGCAGTCTGGGGATGGCCACTAGCTACTCCTACAATGAGCAGTTCTTC	CASSLGMATSYSYNEQFF
TRBD1	.	TRBV4-1	TRBJ2-1	TGCGCCAGCAGCCATCCGGGACAGGGGGGCAATGAGCAGTTCTTC	CASSHPGQGGNEQFF
.	.	TRBV19	TRBJ1-5	TGTGCCAGTAGTATAGCGCGGGGGGCCGATCAGCCCCAGCATTTT	CASSIARGADQPQHF
.	.	TRBV9	TRBJ1-2	TGTGCCAGCAGCTCCGGACAGAATAACTATGGCTACACCTTC	CASSSGQNNYGYTF
.	.	TRBV29-1	TRBJ1-1	TGCAGCGTTTTCGGCACTGAAGCTTTCTTT	CSVFGTEAFF